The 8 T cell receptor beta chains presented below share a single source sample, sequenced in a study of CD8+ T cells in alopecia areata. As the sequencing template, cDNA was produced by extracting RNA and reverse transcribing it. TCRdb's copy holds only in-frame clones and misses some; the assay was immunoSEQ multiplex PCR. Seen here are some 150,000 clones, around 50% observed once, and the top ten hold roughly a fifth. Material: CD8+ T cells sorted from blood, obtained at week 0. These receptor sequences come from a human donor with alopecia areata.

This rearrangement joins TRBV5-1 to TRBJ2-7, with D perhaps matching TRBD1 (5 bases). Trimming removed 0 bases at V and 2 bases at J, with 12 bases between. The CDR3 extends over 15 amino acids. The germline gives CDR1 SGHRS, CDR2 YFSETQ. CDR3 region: CASSLGRGHPYEQYF. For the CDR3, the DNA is TGCGCCAGCAGCTTGGGTCGCGGACACCCCTACGAGCAGTACTTC.

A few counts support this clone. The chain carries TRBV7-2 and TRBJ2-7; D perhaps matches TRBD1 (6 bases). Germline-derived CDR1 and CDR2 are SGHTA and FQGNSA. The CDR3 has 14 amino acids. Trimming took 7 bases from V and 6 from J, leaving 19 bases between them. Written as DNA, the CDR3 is TGTGCCAGCACGGAACAGGGAGCATCCGGCGAGCAGTACTTC. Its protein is CASTEQGASGEQYF.

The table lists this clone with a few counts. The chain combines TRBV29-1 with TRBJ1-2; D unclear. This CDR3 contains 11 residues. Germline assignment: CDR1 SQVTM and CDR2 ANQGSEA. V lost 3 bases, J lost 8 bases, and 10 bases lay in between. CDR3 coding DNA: TGCAGCGTTGATAAGAGTCGGGGCTACACCTTC. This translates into CSVDKSRGYTF.

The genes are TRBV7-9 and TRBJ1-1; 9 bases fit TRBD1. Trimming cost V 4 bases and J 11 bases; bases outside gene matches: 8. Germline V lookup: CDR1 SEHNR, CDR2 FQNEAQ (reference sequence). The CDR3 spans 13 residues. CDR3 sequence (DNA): TGTGCCAGCAGCTCCGGACAGGGGCTTGGGGCTTTCTTT. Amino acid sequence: CASSSGQGLGAFF.

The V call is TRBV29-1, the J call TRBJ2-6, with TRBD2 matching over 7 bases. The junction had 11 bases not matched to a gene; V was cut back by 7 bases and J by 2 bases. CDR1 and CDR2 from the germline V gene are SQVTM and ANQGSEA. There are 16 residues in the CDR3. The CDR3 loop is CSDILAWVPGANVLTF. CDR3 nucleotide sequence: TGCAGCGATATACTAGCGTGGGTGCCTGGGGCCAACGTCCTGACTTTC.

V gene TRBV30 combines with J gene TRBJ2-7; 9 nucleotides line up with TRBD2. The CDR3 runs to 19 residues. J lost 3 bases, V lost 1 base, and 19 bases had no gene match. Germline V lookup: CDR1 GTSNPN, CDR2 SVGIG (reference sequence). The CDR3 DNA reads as TGTGCCTGGAGTGGCATCGGCGGGGGGGCCGTCTTGGATATCTACGAGCAGTACTTC. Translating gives CAWSGIGGGAVLDIYEQYF.

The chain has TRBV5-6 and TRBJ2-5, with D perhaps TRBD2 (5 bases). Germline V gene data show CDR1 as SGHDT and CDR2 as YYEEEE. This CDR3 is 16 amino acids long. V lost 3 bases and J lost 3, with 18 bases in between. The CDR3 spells CASSSPGQSREETQYF. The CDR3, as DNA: TGTGCCAGCAGCTCCCCCGGGCAGTCGAGGGAAGAGACCCAGTACTTC.

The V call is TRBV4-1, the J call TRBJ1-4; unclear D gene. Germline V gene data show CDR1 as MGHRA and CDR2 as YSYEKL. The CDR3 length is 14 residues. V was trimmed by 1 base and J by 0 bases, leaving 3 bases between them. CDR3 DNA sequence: TGCGCCAGCAGCCAAGTAGCAACTAATGAAAAACTGTTTTTT. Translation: CASSQVATNEKLFF.